This TCR beta chain was found in a study of T cells expressing NK-cell markers. Across the study: It was from sorted CD3+CD56+NKG2C+, CD3+CD56+NKG2C- and CD3+CD56-NKG2C+ T cells that TCR beta repertoires came. Overall study results and limits: Whether expanded NKG2C+ T cell clones were HCMV specific stayed uncertain. These clonotypes, the leaders elsewhere, also led the CD3+CD56-NKG2C+ fraction in a few donors.

The CDR3 extends over 13 amino acids. Germline V gives CDR1 SGHTA, CDR2 FQGTGA. Libraries used 5'RACE template switching adding universal primer site and UMIs. TCRdb derives one entry per CDR3 protein from the 5' RACE reads, leaving out DNA. The sample's table shows some 340,000 distinct CDR3 sequences. Remarks on this clonotype: No antigen is known for it.

Sequenced material: blood T cells: a sorted CD56 or NKG2C T cell subset, CD4+ or CD8+ T cells, or bulk PBMC T cells (not recorded which). The TCR sequence derives from a man aged 18 to 69 in good health. V is TRBV7-3 and J is TRBJ1-1. The CDR3 reads CASSVQPNTEAFF.